The 22 T cell receptor beta chains listed next were all sequenced from one sample in a study of T cell responses to AZD1222 COVID-19 vaccine. The assay was immunoSEQ multiplex PCR, and TCRdb's table has in-frame clones only and misses some. The sample includes about 120,000 clones, around nine tenths seen only once; the top ten take around 10%. Sequences were derived from peripheral blood, sampled on day 0 of AZD1222 vaccination. The receptors were gathered from an adult in good health.

The J gene is TRBJ1-5, the V gene TRBV20-1; D remains unclear. There are 13 residues in the CDR3. V was shortened by 3 bases and J by 4 bases, with 10 bases between the two germline ends. The germline V gene has CDR1 DFQATT and CDR2 SNEGSKA (reference sequence). As DNA, the CDR3 is TGCAGTGCTAGTTGGCAGCCGAATCAGCCCCAGCATTTT. It specifies CSASWQPNQPQHF.

The gene calls are TRBV6-2 or TRBV6-3 and TRBJ1-5; D not certain. Germline CDR1 reads MNHEY; CDR2 reads SVGEGT. Trimming removed 7 bases at V and 5 bases at J, with 27 bases between. The CDR3 consists of 18 residues. CDR3 residues: CASNPTPPATYTHQPQHF. The CDR3 nucleotides read TGTGCCAGCAACCCCACACCCCCCGCAACCTATACCCATCAGCCCCAGCATTTT.

V gene TRBV10-3 combines with J gene TRBJ2-1; TRBD1 matches 9 bases. The trim removed 3 bases at V and 7 bases at J, leaving 7 bases unmatched. This CDR3 spans 15 amino acids. From germline, CDR1 is ENHRY and CDR2 SYGVKD. The CDR3 coding sequence is TGTGCCATCAGTGACTCCCGGGACAGGGTGAATGAGCAGTTCTTC. Its translation is CAISDSRDRVNEQFF.

The chain combines TRBV19 with TRBJ1-1; D is possibly TRBD1 (5 bases). The V and J ends lost 7 bases and 0 bases respectively, with 15 bases between them. The CDR3 runs to 15 residues. In germline, CDR1 is LNHDA, CDR2 SQIVND (reference sequence). CDR3: CASNNVLGVNTEAFF. Here the CDR3 DNA reads TGTGCCAGTAACAATGTCCTGGGGGTGAACACTGAAGCTTTCTTT.

The rearrangement uses TRBV30 and TRBJ1-6; D call uncertain. V was cut by 3 bases and J by 6 bases, with 12 bases left in between. Germline-derived CDR1 and CDR2 are GTSNPN and SVGIG (reference sequence). The CDR3 consists of 14 residues. The CDR3 region is CAWRESPANSPLHF. The CDR3, as DNA: TGTGCCTGGAGAGAATCCCCCGCTAATTCACCCCTCCACTTT.

The chain combines TRBV15 with TRBJ2-5, with a possible D match to TRBD1 (7 bases). The CDR3 has 15 amino acids. CDR1 is LNHNV, CDR2 YYDKDF, per germline (reference sequence). V was shortened by 6 bases and J by 3 bases, with 17 bases between the two germline ends. CDR3 sequence (DNA): TGTGCCACCAGTTGGAGGGGGCGTAAAGAAGAGACCCAGTACTTC. It is translated as CATSWRGRKEETQYF. Based on the CDR3 plus reference TRBV15 and TRBJ2-5, the full variable domain is DAMVIQNPRYQVTQFGKPVTLSCSQTLNHNVMYWYQQKSSQAPKLLFHYYDKDFNNEADTPDNFQSRRPNTSFCFLDIRSPGLGDTAMYLCATSWRGRKEETQYFGPGTRLLVL.

The chain carries TRBV2 and TRBJ1-2; D gene uncertain. Germline loops: CDR1 SNHLY, CDR2 FYNNEI. V lost 3 bases, J lost 4 bases, and 9 bases lay in between. The CDR3 covers 13 residues. CDR3 in amino acids: CASSEVRPYGYTF. The CDR3 DNA follows: TGTGCCAGCAGTGAGGTGAGACCCTATGGCTACACCTTC.

The chain links TRBV19 to TRBJ2-7, with 7 positions matching TRBD1. V lost 1 base, J lost 6 bases, and 9 bases stayed unmatched. This CDR3 comprises 15 residues. Germline V gene lookup returns CDR1 LNHDA and CDR2 SQIVND (reference sequence). For the CDR3, the DNA is TGTGCCAGTAGTATAGCCCCCGGGCCAGGGGGCGAGCAGTACTTC. Amino acids: CASSIAPGPGGEQYF.

Details on this clone: The same CDR3 can be traced to other DNA sequences in this sample. This chain uses TRBV6-5 with TRBJ1-5; D uncertain. The CDR3 has 13 amino acids. V was clipped by 5 bases and J by 4 bases, with 9 bases between them. Germline CDR1 MNHEY, CDR2 SVGAGI. CDR3 amino acids: CASSRGINQPQHF. In DNA form, the CDR3 reads TGTGCCAGCAGTCGGGGAATTAATCAGCCCCAGCATTTT.

This chain uses TRBV30 with TRBJ2-1; 7 positions match TRBD2. CDR1 and CDR2 from the germline V gene are GTSNPN and SVGIG (reference sequence). V gave up 3 bases and J gave up 10 bases; unmatched junction bases: 9. The CDR3 has 13 residues. The DNA of the CDR3 is TGTGCCTGGAGCGGCGGGAGAGCACGGGAGCAGTTCTTC. This encodes CAWSGGRAREQFF.

This chain links TRBV7-2 with TRBJ2-5, with a tentative D call TRBD2 (7 bases). Germline CDR1 and CDR2: SGHTA and FQGNSA. The CDR3 contains 16 residues. The V end was cut by 1 base, the J end by 0 bases, with 12 bases between. As DNA, the CDR3 is TGTGCCAGCAGCTTAGGAGGGGGGGGGTACCAAGAGACCCAGTACTTC. Translation gives CASSLGGGGYQETQYF.

This clone was detected once. The V call is TRBV30, the J call TRBJ2-3; D is tentatively TRBD1 or TRBD2 (6 bases each). V was shortened by 4 bases and J by 2 bases, with 10 bases between the two germline ends. Germline V gene data show CDR1 as GTSNPN and CDR2 as SVGIG (reference sequence). The CDR3 spans 13 residues. The CDR3 bases are TGTGCCTGGAAAGGGGGGAACACAGATACGCAGTATTTT. Its protein product is CAWKGGNTDTQYF.

The rearrangement joins TRBV27 to TRBJ2-7; 7 nucleotides line up with TRBD2. The CDR3 is 13 residues long. With 8 bases clipped from V and 7 bases from J, the junction kept 11 bases outside the gene matches. Germline V CDR1 and CDR2: MNHEY, SMNVEV (reference sequence). CDR3 sequence reads: CASRVAGAQEQYF. The CDR3 nucleotides read TGTGCCAGCCGAGTCGCGGGAGCGCAAGAGCAGTACTTC.

The chain combines TRBV19 with TRBJ1-5, with TRBD1 matching 12 bases. Germline trimming cut 5 bases from V and 5 bases from J; bases unmatched to any gene: 4. The CDR3 length is 15 residues. Germline lookup yields CDR1 LNHDA and CDR2 SQIVND (reference sequence). The CDR3 region has the DNA TGTGCCAGTAGTCTCGGGACAGGGGGCTATCAGCCCCAGCATTTT. Encoded protein: CASSLGTGGYQPQHF.

This clone was found a few times. V usage is TRBV3-1 (or the pseudogene TRBV3-2) and J usage is TRBJ1-2, with D possibly being TRBD1 (6 bases). The CDR3 loop spans 16 amino acids. Germline assignment: CDR1 LGHDT and CDR2 YNNKEL (reference sequence). V lost 2 bases and J 4 bases, leaving 17 bases between the germline ends. This CDR3 reads CASSQSRGPGRYGYTF. The CDR3 nucleotides read TGTGCCAGCAGCCAATCCCGGGGGCCCGGGCGCTATGGCTACACCTTC.

The genes are TRBV11-2 and TRBJ1-3; D is perhaps TRBD1 (5 bases). Trimming stripped 5 bases from V and 2 bases from J, with 13 bases between. Germline CDR1 SGHAT, CDR2 FQNNGV. CDR3 length: 15 residues. The CDR3: CASSQQRGPGNTIYF. CDR3 in DNA: TGTGCCAGCAGCCAGCAGAGGGGCCCTGGAAACACCATATATTTT.

CDR3 amino acids: CASSDRTGTIDEKLFF. In DNA, the CDR3 is TGTGCCAGCAGTGACCGGACAGGGACTATTGATGAAAAACTGTTTTTT. The V call is TRBV6-1, the J call TRBJ1-4; TRBD1 matches at 8 bases. The CDR3 spans 16 residues. The V gene end was trimmed by 3 bases and the J gene end by 6 bases; junction bases not matched to a gene: 9. Germline V gene data show CDR1 as MNHNS and CDR2 as SASEGT.

V gene TRBV10-3 combines with J gene TRBJ2-7; 9 bases fit TRBD2. The trim removed 11 bases at V and 4 bases at J, leaving 24 bases unmatched. This CDR3 comprises 18 residues. Per the germline V gene, CDR1 is ENHRY and CDR2 is SYGVKD. CDR3 residues: CASKAWVLAGRGAYEQYF. CDR3 coding DNA: TGTGCCTCCAAAGCCTGGGTGCTAGCGGGAAGGGGGGCTTACGAGCAGTACTTC.

The chain joins TRBV7-2 to TRBJ1-5; D is ambiguous. Germline V CDR1 and CDR2: SGHTA, FQGNSA. V gave up 0 bases and J gave up 6 bases, with 12 bases separating them. CDR3 length: 15 amino acids. The CDR3 spells CASSLAPTAGQPQHF. The CDR3 DNA sequence: TGTGCCAGCAGCTTAGCGCCGACCGCGGGTCAGCCCCAGCATTTT. Full variable domain (rest looked up from reference TRBV7-2 and TRBJ1-5): GAGVSQSPSNKVTEKGKDVELRCDPISGHTALYWYRQSLGQGLEFLIYFQGNSAPDKSGLPSDRFSAERTGGSVSTLTIQRTQQEDSAVYLCASSLAPTAGQPQHFGDGTRLSIL.

The chain joins TRBV7-3 to TRBJ2-6; D is possibly TRBD1 (6 bases). Germline CDR1 reads SGHTA; CDR2 reads FQGTGA. The CDR3 is made up of 12 amino acids. Trimming stripped 5 bases from V and 12 bases from J, with 11 bases between. The CDR3 coding sequence is TGTGCCAGCAGCCCACAGGGTACCGTCCTGACTTTC. Translated: CASSPQGTVLTF.

J is TRBJ2-1 and V is TRBV28; TRBD1 might be the D (6 bases). The CDR3 covers 17 residues. Trimming removed 4 bases at V and 3 bases at J, with 19 bases between. Germline V gene sequence: CDR1 MDHEN, CDR2 SYDVKM. DNA for the CDR3: TGTGCCAGCAGTTCTTATCCCTCAGGGGCCCTCTACAATGAGCAGTTCTTC. Its translation: CASSSYPSGALYNEQFF.

This clone appeared a single time. J is TRBJ1-5 and V is TRBV6-6; 11 positions match TRBD1. The CDR3 totals 15 residues. The junction had 7 bases not matched to a gene; V was cut back by 6 bases and J by 6 bases. Germline V gene lookup returns CDR1 MNHNY and CDR2 SVGAGI (reference sequence). The CDR3 reads CASRPGQGASQPQHF. CDR3 bases: TGTGCCAGCAGACCCGGACAGGGGGCAAGTCAGCCCCAGCATTTT.